Listed below are T cell receptor beta chains from one sample, sequenced in a study of cytomegalovirus exposure and HLA in healthy donors. Assay used: immunoSEQ multiplex PCR; TCRdb lists only in-frame clones, some missing. The table has over 100,000 clones, 74% seen once. Material: PBMCs. These TCRs come from a human donor in good health. CDR3s include the opening cysteine and the closing phenylalanine or tryptophan. The D gene is left open where the match is weak. Expanded clones are given a class, and other clones once, few, many or no size at all.

CDR3aa	CDR3nt	v_gene	abundance	j_gene	d_gene
CATSRTRGSGTGRVETQYF	TGTGCCACCAGCAGGACCCGGGGGTCCGGGACAGGGCGGGTTGAGACCCAGTACTTC	TRBV15	.	TRBJ2-5	TRBD1
CASSLVLGGSGNTIYF	TGTGCCAGCAGCTTAGTACTGGGAGGGTCTGGAAACACCATATATTTT	TRBV7-8	.	TRBJ1-3	.
CASSLLAGGLGTDTQYF	TGCGCCAGCAGCCTCTTGGCAGGGGGGCTAGGCACAGATACGCAGTATTTT	TRBV5-1	.	TRBJ2-3	.
CASSTGPENQPQHF	TGTGCCAGCAGTACAGGGCCCGAAAATCAGCCCCAGCATTTT	TRBV6-1	few	TRBJ1-5	.
CASSVTGGTEAFF	TGTGCCAGCAGCGTTACGGGGGGCACTGAAGCTTTCTTT	TRBV9	once	TRBJ1-1	.
CAWGQGNYEQYF	TGTGCCTGGGGACAGGGAAACTACGAGCAGTACTTC	TRBV30	.	TRBJ2-7	TRBD1
CAWSRGFEAFF	TGTGCCTGGAGCAGGGGCTTTGAAGCTTTCTTT	TRBV30	few	TRBJ1-1	.
CASSERTSGTGNEQFF	TGTGCCAGCAGTGAGAGGACTAGCGGGACGGGCAATGAGCAGTTCTTC	TRBV2	.	TRBJ2-1	TRBD2
CASSRRIGDEQYF	TGCGCCAGCAGCCGCCGTATTGGAGACGAGCAGTACTTC	TRBV5-1	.	TRBJ2-7	.
CASRRQGSSANEKLFF	TGCGCCAGCAGGCGACAGGGGAGTTCGGCTAATGAAAAACTGTTTTTT	TRBV5-1	.	TRBJ1-4	TRBD1
CASSLQVASYGYTF	TGTGCCAGCAGTTTACAGGTCGCCTCCTATGGCTACACCTTC	TRBV28	.	TRBJ1-2	.
CATSRDQWTEAFF	TGTGCCACCAGCAGAGATCAGTGGACTGAAGCTTTCTTT	TRBV15	.	TRBJ1-1	.
CASSARGGTRIHYEQYF	TGTGCCAGCAGTGCCCGCGGAGGGACTAGGATTCACTACGAGCAGTACTTC	TRBV6-1	.	TRBJ2-7	TRBD2
CASSRDRNYGYTF	TGTGCCAGCAGTCGAGACAGGAACTATGGCTACACCTTC	TRBV11-2	.	TRBJ1-2	.
CASSIQGLAATYEQYF	TGTGCCAGCAGCATTCAGGGGCTAGCGGCAACCTACGAGCAGTACTTC	TRBV27	.	TRBJ2-7	.
CASRGAGIYNEQFF	TGTGCCAGCCGCGGAGCGGGCATCTACAATGAGCAGTTCTTC	TRBV28	once	TRBJ2-1	.
CASGTGAGEQFF	TGTGCTAGCGGGACAGGGGCCGGTGAGCAGTTCTTC	TRBV12-5	.	TRBJ2-1	TRBD1
CASAQRESGELFF	TGTGCCAGCGCTCAGCGGGAGTCCGGGGAGCTGTTTTTT	TRBV2	.	TRBJ2-2	TRBD2
CAWMGWDTSVDEQFF	TGTGCCTGGATGGGTTGGGACACGAGCGTTGATGAGCAGTTCTTC	TRBV30	.	TRBJ2-1	.
CASSPSSGRGRNTEAFF	TGTGCCAGCTCACCCTCCTCGGGGAGGGGGAGGAACACTGAAGCTTTCTTT	TRBV18	.	TRBJ1-1	.
CASTRDRGNSPLHF	TGTGCCAGCACTAGGGACAGGGGGAATTCACCCCTCCACTTT	TRBV6-6	.	TRBJ1-6	TRBD1
CASSDRGNNSPLHF	TGTGCCAGCAGTGACAGGGGGAATAATTCACCCCTCCACTTT	TRBV6-1	.	TRBJ1-6	TRBD1
CASSLGGGYTF	TGTGCCAGCAGTTTAGGTGGCGGCTACACCTTC	TRBV28	.	TRBJ1-2	.
CASSGLAGALSYEQYF	TGTGCCAGCAGCGGACTAGCGGGAGCCCTCTCCTACGAGCAGTACTTC	TRBV7-9	.	TRBJ2-7	TRBD2
CASRRTSGSSDTQYF	TGTGCCAGCAGGAGGACTAGCGGGAGTAGTGATACGCAGTATTTT	TRBV6-4	.	TRBJ2-3	TRBD2
CASTLGGISYEQYF	TGTGCCAGCACCCTTGGGGGGATCTCCTACGAGCAGTACTTC	TRBV6-6	.	TRBJ2-7	.
CASSLTSGYLNEQFF	TGTGCCAGCAGCCTGACTAGTGGGTACCTCAATGAGCAGTTCTTC	TRBV5-6	.	TRBJ2-1	.
CASSPGLAGGYYEQYF	TGCGCCAGCAGCCCGGGACTAGCGGGGGGATACTACGAGCAGTACTTC	TRBV5-1	.	TRBJ2-7	TRBD2
CASSLLPGNTDTQYF	TGTGCCAGCAGCTTGTTACCCGGGAACACAGATACGCAGTATTTT	TRBV5-8	few	TRBJ2-3	.
CASSLGGTSGLEQYF	TGTGCCAGCAGTCTAGGCGGGACTAGCGGGCTGGAGCAGTACTTC	TRBV6-5	.	TRBJ2-7	TRBD2
CAWSPQRGGTDTQYF	TGTGCCTGGAGTCCACAGCGGGGGGGCACAGATACGCAGTATTTT	TRBV30	.	TRBJ2-3	TRBD2
CASSLARGAAQTQYF	TGTGCTAGCAGCCTGGCCCGGGGGGCTGCACAGACCCAGTACTTC	TRBV7-7	.	TRBJ2-5	.
CASSSVGNTIYF	TGTGCCAGCAGCTCTGTTGGAAACACCATATATTTT	TRBV5-4	.	TRBJ1-3	.
CASSLVGNREETQYF	TGTGCCAGCAGCCTGGTTGGGAACAGGGAAGAGACCCAGTACTTC	TRBV7-8	once	TRBJ2-5	.
CASSPALGHEGTEAFF	TGTGCCAGCTCGCCCGCCTTGGGACACGAAGGCACTGAAGCTTTCTTT	TRBV18	.	TRBJ1-1	.
CASSSIAGGRNEQFF	TGTGCCAGCAGTTCAATAGCGGGAGGGCGAAATGAGCAGTTCTTC	TRBV28	few	TRBJ2-1	TRBD2
CASSLTQMNTEAFF	TGCGCCAGCAGCTTGACACAGATGAACACTGAAGCTTTCTTT	TRBV5-1	.	TRBJ1-1	.
CASSSRQLGRTDTQYF	TGCGCCAGCAGCTCCCGACAGCTGGGCCGCACAGATACGCAGTATTTT	TRBV5-1	.	TRBJ2-3	.
CASSQGLRGTASYEQYF	TGTGCCAGCAGCCAAGGTTTACGCGGGACAGCCTCCTACGAGCAGTACTTC	TRBV14	.	TRBJ2-7	.
CASSLEPSGWETQYF	TGCGCCAGCAGCTTGGAGCCTAGCGGTTGGGAGACCCAGTACTTC	TRBV5-1	.	TRBJ2-5	TRBD2
CSVRGGRANYNEQFF	TGCAGCGTTAGGGGCGGGAGGGCCAACTACAATGAGCAGTTCTTC	TRBV29-1	.	TRBJ2-1	TRBD2
CASSFRVSATAGVSYEQYF	TGTGCCAGCAGTTTCCGGGTCTCTGCCACAGCGGGAGTAAGCTACGAGCAGTACTTC	TRBV27	few	TRBJ2-7	TRBD2
CASTWQGDEQYF	TGTGCCAGCACATGGCAGGGGGACGAGCAGTACTTC	TRBV6-1	.	TRBJ2-7	TRBD1
CASSLQGQGATGNTIYF	TGTGCCAGCAGCTTACAGGGACAGGGGGCCACTGGAAACACCATATATTTT	TRBV7-6	.	TRBJ1-3	TRBD1
CASSLVDGYTF	TGTGCCAGCAGCTTAGTAGATGGCTACACCTTC	TRBV5-4	.	TRBJ1-2	.
CASSGGTARNTGELFF	TGTGCCAGCAGCGGAGGGACAGCCAGGAACACCGGGGAGCTGTTTTTT	TRBV11-2	.	TRBJ2-2	.
CASSGTGEFCEQYF	TGTGCCAGCTCCGGGACAGGGGAGTTTTGCGAGCAGTACTTC	TRBV18	.	TRBJ2-7	TRBD1
CASSRATGIDTQYF	TGTGCCAGTAGTAGGGCCACAGGGATAGATACGCAGTATTTT	TRBV19	once	TRBJ2-3	.
CASSLALSSNQPQHF	TGTGCCAGCAGCTTAGCGCTTAGTAGCAATCAGCCCCAGCATTTT	TRBV7-9	.	TRBJ1-5	.
CATRYRGYEKLFF	TGTGCCACCAGATATCGGGGGTATGAAAAACTGTTTTTT	TRBV15	.	TRBJ1-4	.
CASSPNKELFF	TGTGCCAGCAGCCCCAACAAAGAGCTGTTTTTT	TRBV7-9	.	TRBJ2-2	.
CAWSKTRNSGWTNTGELFF	TGTGCCTGGAGTAAGACCCGAAATTCAGGGTGGACGAACACCGGGGAGCTGTTTTTT	TRBV30	.	TRBJ2-2	.
CASSYSRTDEQFF	TGTGCCAGCAGTTACTCGAGAACAGATGAGCAGTTCTTC	TRBV6-5	.	TRBJ2-1	.
CASGSVSDTQYF	TGTGCCAGCGGCTCGGTCTCAGATACGCAGTATTTT	TRBV7-9	.	TRBJ2-3	.
CASSRGGGRASPDTQYF	TGTGCCAGCAGCCGAGGAGGGGGGAGGGCCTCGCCAGATACGCAGTATTTT	TRBV5-4	.	TRBJ2-3	.
CASKRWGSGTDTQYF	TGCGCCAGCAAACGGTGGGGTAGCGGCACAGATACGCAGTATTTT	TRBV5-1	.	TRBJ2-3	.
CASSFSGGRAYEQYF	TGTGCCAGCAGTTTCTCGGGCGGGAGAGCCTACGAGCAGTACTTC	TRBV28	.	TRBJ2-7	TRBD2
CASSPPGLAANTGELFF	TGTGCCAGCTCACCCCCGGGACTAGCGGCGAACACCGGGGAGCTGTTTTTT	TRBV18	.	TRBJ2-2	TRBD2
CASSLGRGWQPQHF	TGTGCCAGCAGTTTAGGTAGAGGGTGGCAGCCCCAGCATTTT	TRBV28	.	TRBJ1-5	.